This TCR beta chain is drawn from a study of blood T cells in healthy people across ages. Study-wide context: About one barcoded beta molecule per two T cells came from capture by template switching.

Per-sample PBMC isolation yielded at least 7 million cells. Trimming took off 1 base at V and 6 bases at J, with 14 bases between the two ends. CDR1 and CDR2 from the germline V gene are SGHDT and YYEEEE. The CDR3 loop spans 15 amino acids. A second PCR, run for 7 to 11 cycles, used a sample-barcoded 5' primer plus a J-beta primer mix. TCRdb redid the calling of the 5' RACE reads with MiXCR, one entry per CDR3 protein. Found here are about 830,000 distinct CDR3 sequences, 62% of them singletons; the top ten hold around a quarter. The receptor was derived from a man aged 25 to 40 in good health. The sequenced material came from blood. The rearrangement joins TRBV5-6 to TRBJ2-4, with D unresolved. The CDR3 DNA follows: TGTGCCAGCAGCTTGACGGGCCGCCGAGGAAACATTCAGTACTTC. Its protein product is CASSLTGRRGNIQYF.